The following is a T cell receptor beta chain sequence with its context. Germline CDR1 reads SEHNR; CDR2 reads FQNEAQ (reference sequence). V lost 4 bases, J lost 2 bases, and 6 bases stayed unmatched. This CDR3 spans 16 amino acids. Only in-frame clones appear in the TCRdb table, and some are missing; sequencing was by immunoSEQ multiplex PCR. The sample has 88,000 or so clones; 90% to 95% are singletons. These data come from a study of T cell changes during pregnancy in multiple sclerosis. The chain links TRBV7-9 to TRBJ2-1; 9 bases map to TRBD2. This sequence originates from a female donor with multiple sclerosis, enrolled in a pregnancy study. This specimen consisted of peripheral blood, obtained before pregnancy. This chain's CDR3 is CASSSPTSGPYNEQFF. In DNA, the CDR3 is TGTGCCAGCAGCTCCCCTACTAGCGGGCCCTACAATGAGCAGTTCTTC.